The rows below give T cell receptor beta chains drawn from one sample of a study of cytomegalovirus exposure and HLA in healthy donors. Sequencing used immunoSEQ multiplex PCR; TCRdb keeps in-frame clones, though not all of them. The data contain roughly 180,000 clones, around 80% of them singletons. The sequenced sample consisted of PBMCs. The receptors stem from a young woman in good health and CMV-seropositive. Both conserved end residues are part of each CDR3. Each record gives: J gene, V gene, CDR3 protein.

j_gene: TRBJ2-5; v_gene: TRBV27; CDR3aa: CASSLLGFQETQYF
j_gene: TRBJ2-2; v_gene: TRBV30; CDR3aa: CAWSGTSHGELFF
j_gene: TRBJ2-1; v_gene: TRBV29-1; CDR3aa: CSVRTGRSGFNEQFF
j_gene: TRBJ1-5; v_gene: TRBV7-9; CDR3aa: CASSWTGEARSNQPQHF
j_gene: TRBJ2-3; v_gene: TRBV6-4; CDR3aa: CASSDSMSSADTQYF
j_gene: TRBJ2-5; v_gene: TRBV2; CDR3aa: CASSDQVQETQYF
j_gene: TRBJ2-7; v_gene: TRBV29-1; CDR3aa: CSGRQDDYEQYF
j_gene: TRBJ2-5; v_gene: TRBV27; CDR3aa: CASKYRGLGETQYF
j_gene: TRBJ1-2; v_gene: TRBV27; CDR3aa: CASSWTAANYGYTF
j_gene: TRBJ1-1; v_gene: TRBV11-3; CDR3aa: CASRVGESTEAFF
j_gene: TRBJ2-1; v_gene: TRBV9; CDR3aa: CASSEGLAGWKAEQFF
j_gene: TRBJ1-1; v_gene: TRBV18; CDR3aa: CASSPSDSPEAFF
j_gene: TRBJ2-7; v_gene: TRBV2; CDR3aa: CASRISRGGYEQYF
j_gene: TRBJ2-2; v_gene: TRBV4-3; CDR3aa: CASSRAGGHGELFF
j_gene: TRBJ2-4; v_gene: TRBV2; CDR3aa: CASSEWGPAKNSQYF
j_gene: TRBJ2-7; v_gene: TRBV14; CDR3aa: CASSQDSSYEQYF
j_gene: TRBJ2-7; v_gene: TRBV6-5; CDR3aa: CASSSRSGGAYEQYF
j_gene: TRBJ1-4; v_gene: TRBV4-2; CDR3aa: CASSLHPHQGEKLFF
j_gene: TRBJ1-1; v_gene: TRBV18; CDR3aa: CVSSRGQGRTEAFF
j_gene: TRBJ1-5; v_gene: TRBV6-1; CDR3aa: CASSEQDNSNQPQHF
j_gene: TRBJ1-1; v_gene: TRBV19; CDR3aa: CASRWAGGMNTEAFF
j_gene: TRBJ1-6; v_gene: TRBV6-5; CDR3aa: CASSYSTGGSPLHF
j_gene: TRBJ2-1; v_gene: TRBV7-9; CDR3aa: CASILTAGNEQFF
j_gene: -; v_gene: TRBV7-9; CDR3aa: CASRTGSSYEQYF
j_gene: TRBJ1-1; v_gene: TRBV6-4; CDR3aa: CARGRTVLNTEAFF
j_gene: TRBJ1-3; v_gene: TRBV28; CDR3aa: CASLDSSTGNTIYF
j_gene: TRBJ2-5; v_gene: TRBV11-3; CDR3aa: CASSLSFGGGKETQYF
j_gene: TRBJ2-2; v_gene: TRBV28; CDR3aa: CASSFLILGRDTGELFF
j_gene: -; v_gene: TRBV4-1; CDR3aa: CASSQTGNEQYF
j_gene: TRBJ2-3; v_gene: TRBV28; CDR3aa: CASSSGDRVDTQYF
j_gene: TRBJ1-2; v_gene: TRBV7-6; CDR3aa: CASSAGTGAGPSGYTF
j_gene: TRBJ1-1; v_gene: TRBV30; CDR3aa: CAWSVAVNTEAFF
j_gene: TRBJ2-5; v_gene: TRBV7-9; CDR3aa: CASSLVGRGVQETQYF
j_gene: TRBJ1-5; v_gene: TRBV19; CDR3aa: CASSIVAGKGQPQHF
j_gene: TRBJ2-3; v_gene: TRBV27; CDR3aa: CASSPSGGTSDTQYF
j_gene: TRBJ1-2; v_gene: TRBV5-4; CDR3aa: CASSRRDTMSYGYTF
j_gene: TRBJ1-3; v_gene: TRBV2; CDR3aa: CASSYGQSSGNTIYF
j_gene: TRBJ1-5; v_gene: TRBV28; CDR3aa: CASSFFPVLNQPQHF
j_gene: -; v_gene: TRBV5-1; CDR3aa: CASSLGQGSLIEQYF
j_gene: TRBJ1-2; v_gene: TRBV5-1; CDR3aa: CASSFQGNYGYTF
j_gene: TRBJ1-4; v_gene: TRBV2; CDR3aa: CASSPGSTNEKLFF
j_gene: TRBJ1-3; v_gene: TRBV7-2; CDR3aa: CASSPRSRAGNTIYF
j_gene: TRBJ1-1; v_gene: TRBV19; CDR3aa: CASSAGGGRTEAFF
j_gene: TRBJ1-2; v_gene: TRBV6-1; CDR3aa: CASSEEEGFYGYTF
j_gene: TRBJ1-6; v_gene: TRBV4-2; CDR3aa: CASSQFRDSPLHF
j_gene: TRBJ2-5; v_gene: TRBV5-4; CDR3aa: CASSSEAQYF